The 3 T cell receptor beta chains listed next were all sequenced from one sample in a study of T-cell reconstitution after alpha-beta-depleted transplantation in children. Preparing the TCRbeta library involved the use of unique molecular identifiers. TCRdb used MiXCR to reprocess the PCR reads, holding one entry per CDR3 protein. The data show about 540,000 distinct CDR3 sequences, approximately 20% seen once. The source was PBMCs from the stem cell graft donor, collected from the stem cell graft. Receptors originate from a human donor who donated a stem cell graft to a child with acute lymphoblastic leukemia.

The genes are TRBV9 and TRBJ2-1; 9 positions match TRBD2. The length of the CDR3 is 15 residues. The ends lost 3 bases at V and 2 bases at J; junction bases unmatched: 3. Germline CDR1 and CDR2: SGDLS and YYNGEE. The CDR3 sequence: CASSAREGTYNEQFF. CDR3 coding DNA: TGTGCCAGCAGCGCGCGGGAGGGTACCTACAATGAGCAGTTCTTC.

The chain uses TRBV6-7 and TRBJ2-1; 12 bases line up with TRBD2. TRBV6-7 is treated as an ORF (open reading frame) with a function not yet certain. This CDR3 has 15 residues. The CDR3 sequence is CASLRTSGNYNEQFF. The CDR3 DNA follows: TGTGCTAGCCTACGGACTAGCGGGAACTACAATGAGCAGTTCTTC.

The chain combines TRBV7-9 with TRBJ1-4; D uncertain. The V gene's germline CDR1 is SEHNR and CDR2 FQNEAQ (reference sequence). This CDR3 comprises 12 residues. The germline V and J ends were trimmed by 5 bases and 2 bases, with 3 bases remaining between them. The CDR3 is CASSITNEKLFF. The CDR3, as DNA: TGTGCCAGCAGCATCACTAATGAAAAACTGTTTTTT. The complete variable domain, with remaining parts taken from reference TRBV7-9 and TRBJ1-4, reads DTGVSQNPRHKITKRGQNVTFRCDPISEHNRLYWYRQTLGQGPEFLTYFQNEAQLEKSRLLSDRFSAERPKGSFSTLEIQRTEQGDSAMYLCASSITNEKLFFGSGTQLSVL.